The sequence of this TCR beta chain was determined in a study (dated by TCRdb to 2016 to 2017). This clonotype was seen many times. No cognate antigen has been identified for it. There are no base qualities to consult, and no much larger clone falls within one base. Including cysteine and phenylalanine, the CDR3 has 13 amino acids. CDR3 DNA only is kept here, 39 bases in frame from base 1. The V end gives up 2 bases and the J end 14 bases, leaving 4 bases in the junction not matched to a gene. The library came from RT-PCR. Sequencing took place on an Illumina MiSeq. TCRdb reworked the public reads: Q25 trimming with fastp, MiXCR clone assembly, productive beta chains retained. Every CDR3 protein is listed once, alongside the most common genes and DNA of its rows. The sample yields around 700,000 distinct CDR3 sequences; 14% were counted once. Roughly 3.9% of the sample belongs to the ten largest clones.

This chain is built from TRBV12-3 or TRBV12-4 and TRBJ2-2; TRBD1 fits 11 bases in the junction. The material sequenced was memory CD4+ T cells from blood. The receptor comes from a female donor in good health, serving as a healthy control. CDR3 region: CASSLWDRGTLFF. Here is the DNA: TGTGCCAGCAGTTTATGGGACAGGGGGACACTGTTTTTT.